This T cell receptor beta chain came from a study of OX40 agonist ivuxolimab in advanced cancers. Whole-study context: Ivuxolimab was administered intravenously to patients at 0.01 to 10 mg/kg every 2 weeks. Patients receiving dose escalation had hepatocellular carcinoma, melanoma, renal cell or head and neck cancer.

Some clones are missing from TCRdb's copy, which holds only in-frame ones; the method was immunoSEQ multiplex PCR. The data contain 30,000 to 40,000 clones, 80% to 95% of them seen just once; the ten biggest clones take up around 20%. V lost 6 bases and J lost 13, with 21 bases in between. The germline V gene encodes CDR1 MNHEY and CDR2 SVGAGI. The CDR3 loop spans 13 amino acids. This clone was observed once. The antigen remains undetermined. Broader study findings: Expanded clones were, on average, more numerous among CD8+ T cells than CD4+.

The material was CD4+ or CD8+ T cells sorted from blood, obtained in a trial of the OX40 agonist ivuxolimab. This chain links TRBV6-5 with TRBJ1-2, with D tentatively TRBD1 (6 bases). The clonotype was recovered from an adult with an advanced solid tumor such as melanoma, head and neck, liver or kidney cancer. The CDR3 nucleotides read TGTGCCAGCAGCACAGGGTATGGGGGCGTGGGCACCTTC. The encoded protein is CASSTGYGGVGTF.